These 28 T cell receptor beta chains share one sample of origin, sequenced in a study of CD8+CD57+ T cells in acquired aplastic anemia. The template for TCR beta VDJ and CDR3 sequence profiling was genomic DNA. TCRdb itself ran the reads through MiXCR, one entry per CDR3 protein. The top ten hold around 1.2% of the sample, which has approximately 300,000 distinct CDR3 sequences, about 50% seen once. All sequencing subjects had displayed CD8+CD57+ cell expansion on flow cytometry. The sequencing input was sorted CD4+, CD8+, or CD8+CD57+ T cells (not recorded which) from PBMCs. The receptors were sampled from a human donor with aplastic anemia.

This clonotype was counted at least ten times. V gene TRBV12-3 or TRBV12-4 combines with J gene TRBJ2-7, with D tentatively TRBD2 (5 bases). V gave up 4 bases and J gave up 9 bases, with 22 bases separating them. CDR3 length equals 15 residues. CDR3 DNA sequence: TGTGCCAGCAGTTCGAACGGGGTGGCCGCCGGCGGGCAGTACTTC. This codes for CASSSNGVAAGGQYF.

With regard to this clonotype: Here the CDR3 omits its conserved ending phenylalanine or tryptophan, so a read error is the likely source. This chain joins TRBV7-6 and TRBJ2-5, with a weak D call TRBD2 (5 bases). The V gene's germline CDR1 is SGHVS and CDR2 FNYEAQ. The germline V and J ends were trimmed by 8 bases and 8 bases, with 9 bases remaining between them. The CDR3 runs to 10 residues. CDR3 DNA sequence: TGTGCCAGCGAGCGGAGAACCCAGTACCTC. Amino acids: CASERRTQYL.

CDR3 bases: TGCGCCAGCAGCCCGGCGTCCTTGGAGCTGTTTTTT. The encoded protein is CASSPASLELFF. The V and J genes are TRBV5-1 and TRBJ2-2, with unresolved D. The germline CDR1 and CDR2 sequences are SGHRS and YFSETQ. This CDR3 contains 12 residues. The V end was cut by 4 bases, the J end by 10 bases, with 11 bases between.

The chain's CDR3 is CASSPEAVPRYGYTF. The DNA of the CDR3 is TGTGCCAGCAGCCCAGAGGCAGTGCCACGCTATGGCTACACCTTC. The genes are TRBV7-9 and TRBJ1-2; D is uncertain. CDR3 length equals 15 residues. V was shortened by 5 bases and J by 4 bases, with 17 bases between the two germline ends. CDR1 is SEHNR and CDR2 is FQNEAQ in the germline V gene (reference sequence).

CDR3 sequence reads: CAISEPSRDRVAEAFF. DNA of the CDR3: TGTGCCATCAGTGAGCCCTCGCGGGACAGGGTAGCTGAAGCTTTCTTT. The genes are TRBV10-3 and TRBJ1-1, with 9 bases that match TRBD1. The CDR3 is made up of 16 amino acids. Germline V gene lookup returns CDR1 ENHRY and CDR2 SYGVKD. V lost 2 bases, J lost 6 bases, and 10 bases stayed unmatched.

CDR3 protein: CSGTSGSIAGELFF. The CDR3 region has the DNA TGCAGCGGCACTAGCGGGAGTATAGCCGGGGAGCTGTTTTTT. The V and J genes are TRBV29-1 and TRBJ2-2, with 11 bases matching TRBD2. Germline CDR1 and CDR2: SQVTM and ANQGSEA. The junction had 7 bases not matched to a gene; V was cut back by 7 bases and J by 6 bases. The CDR3 runs 14 residues.

The CDR3 loop is CASVPSPPAGEQYF. The CDR3 nucleotides are TGTGCCAGCGTTCCAAGCCCACCCGCGGGAGAGCAGTACTTC. V usage is TRBV7-2 and J usage is TRBJ2-7; a possible D gene is TRBD2 (6 bases). CDR1 is SGHTA and CDR2 is FQGNSA in the germline V gene. This CDR3 is 14 amino acids long. Trimming shortened V by 8 bases and J by 7 bases, and 21 bases separated the two germline ends.

The rearrangement uses TRBV24-1 and TRBJ1-1; D call uncertain. V was pared by 7 bases and J by 1 base, with 9 bases between. The length of the CDR3 is 13 residues. The V gene's germline CDR1 is KGHDR and CDR2 SFDVKD. This chain's CDR3 is CATRAPANTEAFF. The CDR3 nucleotides read TGTGCCACCAGAGCGCCAGCGAACACTGAAGCTTTCTTT.

V is TRBV4-2 and J is TRBJ2-1, with D perhaps given as TRBD1 or TRBD2 (5 bases each). Germline V lookup: CDR1 LGHNA, CDR2 YNFKEQ. Deletions cut 0 bases from V and 10 bases from J, with 10 bases between. CDR3 size: 13 residues. CDR3 sequence (DNA): TGTGCCAGCAGCCAAGATCACGGGACCGAGCAGTTCTTC. Residues: CASSQDHGTEQFF.

This clonotype was seen ten or more times. The genes are TRBV5-8 and TRBJ1-4, with TRBD1 as a possible D gene (5 bases). CDR3 length equals 15 residues. The germline gives CDR1 SGHTS, CDR2 YDEGEE. Trimming shortened V by 2 bases and J by 6 bases, and 14 bases separated the two germline ends. CDR3 DNA: TGTGCCAGCAGCTTCTCGGGACTCGAGGATGAAAAACTGTTTTTT. Protein sequence: CASSFSGLEDEKLFF.

The J gene is TRBJ1-2, the V gene TRBV12-3 or TRBV12-4, with D possibly TRBD1 on 5 matching bases. This CDR3 is 12 amino acids long. The V gene lost 7 bases and the J gene lost 8 bases, with 14 bases spanning the gap. CDR3 DNA: TGTGCCAGCACCTCGGGGGGGTTCGGCTACACCTTC. Translation: CASTSGGFGYTF.

The chain employs TRBV9 and TRBJ1-2, with 7 bases that match TRBD1. Germline V CDR1 and CDR2: SGDLS, YYNGEE. The CDR3 consists of 13 residues. With V trimmed by 2 bases and J by 12 bases, 10 bases remained unmatched. The CDR3, as DNA: TGTGCCAGCAGCGTTACAGGGGAATCTGGAAACACCTTC. Translated, it gives CASSVTGESGNTF.

The chain joins TRBV7-9 to TRBJ2-7, with TRBD1 as a possible D gene (6 bases). The CDR3 has 13 residues. The germline gives CDR1 SEHNR, CDR2 FQNEAQ (reference sequence). V lost 2 bases and J 4 bases, leaving 9 bases between the germline ends. The CDR3 protein is CASSLNQGYEQYF. Here the CDR3 DNA reads TGTGCCAGCAGCTTAAACCAGGGGTACGAGCAGTACTTC.

In this sample, this clonotype turned up a few times. At one boundary the junction diverges from the germline segment, which might be a read error. V gene TRBV7-6 combines with J gene TRBJ2-5, with TRBD2 matching over 12 bases. Germline V gene lookup returns CDR1 SGHVS and CDR2 FNYEAQ. CDR3 length: 17 residues. The CDR3: CASSLEASGGAQETQYF. For the CDR3, the DNA is TGTGCCAGCAGTTTAGAGGCTAGCGGGGGGGCCCAAGAGACCCAGTACTTC.

This chain connects TRBV20-1 to TRBJ2-1; 8 bases are shared with TRBD2. CDR1 DFQATT and CDR2 SNEGSKA come from the germline V gene (reference sequence). Germline trimming cut 4 bases from V and 3 bases from J; bases unmatched to any gene: 8. This CDR3 contains 15 residues. CDR3 coding DNA: TGCAGTGCTATGGGACTAGTGGGAGTCTACAATGAGCAGTTCTTC. Its protein product is CSAMGLVGVYNEQFF.

A few counts support this clonotype. The chain is built from TRBV10-1 and TRBJ1-5; D gene uncertain. With 6 bases removed from V and 0 bases from J, the gap between germline ends came to 18 bases. Per germline, CDR1 WNHNN and CDR2 SYGVQD (reference sequence). The CDR3 covers 17 residues. CDR3 DNA sequence: TGCGCCAGCAGAATTCCTTCGACGGGATATAGCAATCAGCCCCAGCATTTT. Translation gives CASRIPSTGYSNQPQHF.

This clonotype was seen ten or more times. The chain links TRBV6-1 to TRBJ2-1; 8 positions match TRBD1. From germline, CDR1 is MNHNS and CDR2 SASEGT. The length of the CDR3 is 15 residues. V lost 2 bases to trimming and J lost 7 bases; unmatched junction nucleotides: 7. This CDR3 is CASSEMDRVTNEQFF. In DNA, the CDR3 is TGTGCCAGCAGTGAAATGGACAGGGTTACAAATGAGCAGTTCTTC.

The J gene is TRBJ2-7, the V gene TRBV7-9; D possibly uses TRBD1 or TRBD2 (5 bases each). This CDR3 comprises 15 residues. Germline CDR1 reads SEHNR; CDR2 reads FQNEAQ (reference sequence). V dropped 5 bases and J dropped 6 bases, with 20 bases sitting between them. CDR3 DNA sequence: TGTGCCAGCAGCCGATACCGGGACCTTGGAGCCGAGCAGTACTTC. Translated, it gives CASSRYRDLGAEQYF.

In this sample, this clonotype turned up many times. The chain uses TRBV20-1 and TRBJ2-3; D gene uncertain. The V end lost 2 bases, the J end lost 3 bases, and 12 bases lay between the germline ends. CDR1 and CDR2 (germline): DFQATT, SNEGSKA (reference sequence). The CDR3 is made up of 14 amino acids. The CDR3 DNA is TGCAGTGCTAGATGGGAAGGCTGGACAGATACGCAGTATTTT. This gives the protein CSARWEGWTDTQYF.

The chain recombines TRBV20-1 with TRBJ2-7; TRBD1 aligns across 10 bases. Trimming took 2 bases from V and 3 from J; bases not matched to a gene: 4. Germline assignment: CDR1 DFQATT and CDR2 SNEGSKA (reference sequence). This CDR3 is 14 amino acids long. Here the CDR3 DNA reads TGCAGTGCTAGACCGGGACAGGGGATCTACGAGCAGTACTTC. Translation: CSARPGQGIYEQYF.

CDR3 region: CASEFGRQPQHF. For the CDR3, the DNA is TGTGCCAGCGAATTTGGGAGACAGCCCCAGCATTTT. The chain recombines TRBV2 with TRBJ1-5, with D uncertain. The CDR3 extends over 12 amino acids. V lost 8 bases and J lost 7, with 12 bases in between. Germline V gene data show CDR1 as SNHLY and CDR2 as FYNNEI.

The gene calls are TRBV24-1 and TRBJ2-3; D is uncertain. Trimming pared 4 bases from V and 2 bases from J, leaving 9 bases between. Germline loops: CDR1 KGHDR, CDR2 SFDVKD. There are 14 residues in the CDR3. DNA for the CDR3: TGTGCCACCAGTGACCCTGCCCTCACAGATACGCAGTATTTT. Translating gives CATSDPALTDTQYF.

The rearrangement uses TRBV20-1 and TRBJ2-2, with TRBD1 matching 7 bases. The V gene end was trimmed by 6 bases and the J gene end by 0 bases; junction bases not matched to a gene: 4. Looked up from germline, CDR1 is DFQATT and CDR2 is SNEGSKA (reference sequence). The CDR3 covers 14 residues. CDR3 in DNA: TGCAGTGCCCTGGGGACAGCGAACACCGGGGAGCTGTTTTTT. It codes for CSALGTANTGELFF.

The chain links TRBV2 to TRBJ2-3; 8 bases are shared with TRBD1. J gave up 6 bases and V 6 bases, and 8 bases lay outside the gene matches. The CDR3 length is 14 residues. Per the germline V gene, CDR1 is SNHLY and CDR2 is FYNNEI. The CDR3, as DNA: TGTGCCAGCAGAGCTACAGGGGGGAGGGATACGCAGTATTTT. Translating gives CASRATGGRDTQYF. Combining the CDR3 with reference TRBV2 and TRBJ2-3 gives the whole variable domain EPEVTQTPSHQVTQMGQEVILRCVPISNHLYFYWYRQILGQKVEFLVSFYNNEISEKSEIFDDQFSVERPDGSNFTLKIRSTKLEDSAMYFCASRATGGRDTQYFGPGTRLTVL.

As to this clonotype: The junction does not match germline at one end; this may be a read error. This chain connects TRBV7-2 to TRBJ2-3; 8 bases line up with TRBD2. Germline-derived CDR1 and CDR2 are SGHTA and FQGNSA. CDR3 length: 14 amino acids. For the CDR3, the DNA is TGTGCCAGCAGCTTGGGACTAGATACAGATAGGCAGTATTTT. This gives the protein CASSLGLDTDRQYF.

This clonotype was seen many times. V usage is TRBV19 and J usage is TRBJ1-1; 9 nucleotides line up with TRBD1. CDR3 length equals 15 residues. The V segment lost 6 bases and the J segment 1 base; nucleotides outside the gene matches: 6. Germline CDR1 LNHDA, CDR2 SQIVND (reference sequence). The CDR3 nucleotides read TGTGCCAGTAGACAGGGGGCGGTATGGAACACTGAAGCTTTCTTT. Translation: CASRQGAVWNTEAFF.

This clonotype was recorded many times. V and J are TRBV7-6 and TRBJ1-6; tentative D call: TRBD1 (5 bases). The CDR3 consists of 18 residues. Germline V gene lookup returns CDR1 SGHVS and CDR2 FNYEAQ. Trimming shortened V by 2 bases and J by 7 bases, and 21 bases separated the two germline ends. The CDR3 bases are TGTGCCAGCAGCTTAAGCCCCCTGCAATCAGGGACCAATTCACCCCTCCACTTT. Translated: CASSLSPLQSGTNSPLHF.

V and J are TRBV15 and TRBJ2-1; D is undetermined. Trimming removed 0 bases from V and 2 bases from J, with 11 bases in between. Germline CDR1 reads LNHNV; CDR2 reads YYDKDF (reference sequence). The CDR3 is 16 residues long. This CDR3 reads CATSREETRTYNEQFF. CDR3 nucleotide sequence: TGTGCCACCAGCAGAGAAGAAACAAGAACCTACAATGAGCAGTTCTTC.